The 2 T cell receptor beta chains listed next were all sequenced from one sample in a study of T cells in Graves' hyperthyroidism and ophthalmopathy (dated by TCRdb to between 2018 and 2021). Receptor libraries were prepared by multiplex PCR. For sequencing, an Illumina HiSeq 2000 was employed. TCR beta CDR3 regions were amplified from RNA transcripts. A first-round RT-PCR of the TCR CDR3 used the HTBI primer set with the Qiagen OneStep RT-PCR kit. TCRdb handled the public reads itself, with Q25 trimming in fastp and clone calling in MiXCR, and kept productive beta chains. Duplicate CDR3 protein sequences are folded into a single record with the most common DNA and genes. This sample comprises about 410,000 distinct CDR3 sequences, about 15% of them detected only once. The ten largest clonotypes hold less than 15% of the sample. Specimen: blood. The receptor source for this set is a man aged 18-30 years with Graves' ophthalmopathy.

This clonotype has at least ten counts. The J gene is TRBJ1-2, the V gene TRBV18, with D perhaps TRBD1 (6 bases). Trimming stripped 6 bases from V and 5 bases from J, with 13 bases between. The CDR3 totals 13 residues. CDR1 is KGHSH, CDR2 LQKENI, per germline. In nucleotides, the CDR3 is TGTGCCAGCTCCCAGGACAGATCTTATGGCTACACCTTC. It is translated as CASSQDRSYGYTF.

This clonotype was detected ten times or more. This sequence joins TRBV20-1 and TRBJ2-2; 10 bases agree with TRBD2. The CDR3 loop spans 15 amino acids. CDR1 and CDR2 (germline): DFQATT, SNEGSKA (reference sequence). The ends lost 1 base at V and 4 bases at J; junction bases unmatched: 3. This CDR3 reads CSARGTSGLTGELFF. The CDR3 DNA reads TGCAGTGCTAGAGGGACTAGCGGCCTCACCGGGGAGCTGTTTTTT.